The 22 T cell receptor beta chains below come from one sample, sequenced in a study of regulatory T cells in long-lasting Graves disease. With iRepertoire HTBI primers and Arm-PCR of CDR3 regions, TCR beta libraries were built. TCRdb independently ran MiXCR on the multiplex PCR reads; one entry per CDR3 protein. This sample carries about 620,000 distinct CDR3 sequences, roughly 15% of them seen once, and the ten largest clones take 15% to 20%. Described time point: newly diagnosed GD, antithyroid drugs for less than 3 months. With RNA extracted from PBMCs as input, the TCR library was made. This sample was also put to use in a study of T cells in Graves' hyperthyroidism and ophthalmopathy.

The material was peripheral blood mononuclear cells (PBMCs), obtained at new diagnosis, from a patient treated with antithyroid drugs. The receptors come from a woman aged 25 to 39 with Graves disease.

The rearrangement uses TRBV6-1 and TRBJ1-5, with D possibly TRBD1 on 6 matching bases. With 1 base removed from V and 5 bases from J, the gap between germline ends came to 9 bases. From germline, CDR1 is MNHNS and CDR2 SASEGT. The CDR3 spans 14 residues. The CDR3 reads CASSEGYRDQPQHF. The CDR3 nucleotides read TGTGCCAGCAGTGAAGGCTACAGGGATCAGCCCCAGCATTTT.

Many counts were recorded for this clonotype. The J gene is TRBJ2-7, the V gene TRBV28; the D gene is possibly TRBD1 (6 bases). This CDR3 region has 16 residues. Trimming left V 6 bases short and J 3 bases short, with 21 bases between. CDR1 is MDHEN and CDR2 is SYDVKM in the germline V gene. The DNA for the CDR3 is TGTGCCAGCAGCCGCCCATGGTTGACAGGAGTCTACGAGCAGTACTTC. This encodes CASSRPWLTGVYEQYF.

The chain joins TRBV28 to TRBJ2-3, with 7 bases lining up with TRBD2. Trimming cost V 4 bases and J 6 bases; bases outside gene matches: 4. The germline V gene has CDR1 MDHEN and CDR2 SYDVKM. The CDR3 is 13 amino acids. CDR3 region: CASSWGGRDTQYF. In DNA, the CDR3 is TGTGCCAGCAGTTGGGGGGGGAGGGATACGCAGTATTTT.

V is TRBV5-1 and J is TRBJ1-4; D remains unclear. The CDR3 loop spans 16 amino acids. V lost 0 bases and J lost 0, with 9 bases in between. In germline, CDR1 is SGHRS, CDR2 YFSETQ. The CDR3 protein is CASSLVGGATNEKLFF. CDR3 coding DNA: TGCGCCAGCAGCTTGGTCGGTGGGGCAACTAATGAAAAACTGTTTTTT.

There are many counts of this clonotype. The CDR3 coding sequence is TGTGCCAGCAGTGGAACCGGACTGAGCAATCAGCCCCAGCATTTT. Translating it yields CASSGTGLSNQPQHF. The chain is built from TRBV2 and TRBJ1-5; D uncertain. Trimming shortened V by 4 bases and J by 1 base, and 11 bases separated the two germline ends. CDR1 and CDR2 (germline): SNHLY, FYNNEI. The CDR3 consists of 15 residues.

The rearrangement joins TRBV14 to TRBJ1-3, with D perhaps matching TRBD1 (5 bases). Trimming cost V 0 bases and J 4 bases, with 10 bases left between them. CDR3 length equals 15 residues. Germline assignment: CDR1 SGHDN and CDR2 FVKESK. The CDR3 is CASSQDRTQGNTIYF. CDR3 DNA sequence: TGTGCCAGCAGCCAAGATCGGACACAAGGAAACACCATATATTTT.

This clonotype came up a few times. V gene TRBV19 combines with J gene TRBJ1-5; D is unclear. Trimming pared 1 base from V and 6 bases from J, leaving 10 bases between. Germline values: CDR1 LNHDA, CDR2 SQIVND (reference sequence). This CDR3 is 14 amino acids long. This CDR3 is CASSIGPAPQPQHF. The CDR3 nucleotides read TGTGCCAGTAGTATAGGGCCCGCTCCTCAGCCCCAGCATTTT.

This clonotype was seen ten or more times. The chain combines TRBV27 with TRBJ1-5, with TRBD1 matching over 7 bases. Germline V CDR1 and CDR2: MNHEY, SMNVEV (reference sequence). The CDR3 sequence is 15 residues long. The V gene end was trimmed by 3 bases and the J gene end by 6 bases; junction bases not matched to a gene: 8. Written as DNA, the CDR3 is TGTGCCAGCAGTTTGGGTACAGGGGCCTTTCAGCCCCAGCATTTT. As protein: CASSLGTGAFQPQHF.

This sequence joins TRBV7-9 and TRBJ2-7; 10 bases are a match to TRBD1. V was clipped by 4 bases and J by 3 bases; unmatched bases: 9. The CDR3 totals 16 residues. The V gene's germline CDR1 is SEHNR and CDR2 FQNEAQ (reference sequence). CDR3 region: CASSSSSGTGVYEQYF. The CDR3 DNA reads TGTGCCAGCAGCTCCTCATCCGGGACAGGGGTCTACGAGCAGTACTTC.

In its sample, this clonotype was seen many times. The junction does not match germline at one end; this may be a read error. The rearrangement links TRBV10-2 to TRBJ2-3, with D possibly matching TRBD2 (7 bases). CDR3 length equals 16 residues. Germline assignment: CDR1 WSHSY and CDR2 SAAADI. CDR3 nucleotides: TGTGCCAGCAGGTCGAGCGGGAAGGGGGGCACAGATACGCAGTATTTT. Its protein product is CASRSSGKGGTDTQYF.

This clonotype was observed a handful of times. This chain connects TRBV9 to TRBJ2-2; TRBD2 aligns across 16 bases. CDR3 length: 18 residues. V trimming: 0 bases; J trimming: 8 bases; junction bases outside the gene matches: 7. CDR1 is SGDLS and CDR2 is YYNGEE in the germline V gene. CDR3 bases: TGTGCCAGCAGCGTAGACCCTTCGGGACTAGCGGGAGGGGGGGAGCTGTTTTTT. Translated, it gives CASSVDPSGLAGGGELFF.

There are many counts of this clonotype. The J gene is TRBJ2-3, the V gene TRBV10-3; possibly TRBD2 for D (5 bases). Germline CDR1 reads ENHRY; CDR2 reads SYGVKD. This CDR3 region has 15 residues. Between the trimmed V and J ends, which lost 10 bases and 2 bases, there was a span of 19 bases. CDR3 in DNA: TGTGCCACCCAAACCCCAGGACTTCACACAGATACGCAGTATTTT. Translated, it gives CATQTPGLHTDTQYF.

This clonotype was recorded many times. This chain connects TRBV28 to TRBJ1-4; 7 bases are shared with TRBD1. J was trimmed by 13 bases and V by 5 bases; bases with no gene match: 7. CDR3 length equals 12 residues. Germline CDR1 reads MDHEN; CDR2 reads SYDVKM. CDR3 amino acids: CASSKTGSGLFF. The CDR3 DNA reads as TGTGCCAGCAGTAAGACAGGGTCGGGACTGTTTTTT. Looking up the rest from reference TRBV28 and TRBJ1-4 gives the full variable domain: DVKVTQSSRYLVKRTGEKVFLECVQDMDHENMFWYRQDPGLGLRLIYFSYDVKMKEKGDIPEGYSVSREKKERFSLILESASTNQTSMYLCASSKTGSGLFFGSGTQLSVL.

This clonotype was seen many times. The V gene is TRBV12-3 or TRBV12-4, the J gene TRBJ2-7; D is ambiguous. With 6 bases removed from V and 0 bases from J, the gap between germline ends came to 12 bases. The CDR3 has 14 residues. The CDR3 region has the DNA TGTGCCAGCAGAAGGTCCGGCAGCTCCTACGAGCAGTACTTC. This encodes CASRRSGSSYEQYF.

This clonotype came up many times. J is TRBJ2-5 and V is TRBV28; TRBD2 matches at 9 bases. The J segment lost 4 bases and the V segment lost 6 bases, leaving 15 bases of the junction unmatched. CDR3 length: 17 amino acids. Germline CDR1 and CDR2: MDHEN and SYDVKM. The CDR3 loop reads CASSNGVAGEEIETQYF. DNA of the CDR3: TGTGCCAGCAGCAATGGGGTAGCGGGAGAGGAGATAGAGACCCAGTACTTC.

This clonotype was picked up many times. J is TRBJ1-5 and V is TRBV6-4; 9 bases match TRBD1. The V gene end was trimmed by 3 bases and the J gene end by 9 bases; junction bases not matched to a gene: 3. This CDR3 has 13 residues. CDR1 is MRHNA, CDR2 SNTAGT, per germline. In DNA form, the CDR3 reads TGTGCCAGCAGTGAGACAGGGGGAACGCCCCAGCATTTT. It encodes CASSETGGTPQHF.

This clonotype has at least ten counts. The rearrangement joins TRBV28 to TRBJ1-2; 7 nucleotides agree with TRBD1. The CDR3 totals 14 residues. CDR1 MDHEN and CDR2 SYDVKM come from the germline V gene. J gave up 8 bases and V 5 bases, and 11 bases lay outside the gene matches. The CDR3, as DNA: TGTGCCAGCAGTCCCATCACAGGGGCTGAAGGCTACACCTTC. Its protein is CASSPITGAEGYTF.

This clonotype was counted between two and nine times. The chain carries TRBV28 and TRBJ2-7, with 7 bases that match TRBD2. J gave up 0 bases and V 6 bases, and 11 bases lay outside the gene matches. Germline V lookup: CDR1 MDHEN, CDR2 SYDVKM. There are 16 residues in the CDR3. The CDR3 spells CASSSALSGISYEQYF. The CDR3 DNA is TGTGCCAGCAGCAGCGCCTTAAGCGGGATCTCCTACGAGCAGTACTTC.

This clonotype occurred many times. This chain links TRBV5-1 with TRBJ2-3, with D perhaps assigned TRBD1 or TRBD2 (5 bases each). The CDR3 sequence is 15 residues long. V dropped 7 bases and J dropped 1 base, with 16 bases sitting between them. The germline gives CDR1 SGHRS, CDR2 YFSETQ. As DNA, the CDR3 is TGCGCCAGCTTCCCTGGGGGTTTCGGCACAGATACGCAGTATTTT. It specifies CASFPGGFGTDTQYF.

The sample holds many counts of this clonotype. The rearrangement uses TRBV28 and TRBJ1-1, with 9 bases fitting TRBD1. Trimming at V came to 5 bases and at J to 4 bases, leaving 20 bases not matched to a gene. The CDR3 is 19 residues long. CDR1 and CDR2 from the germline V gene are MDHEN and SYDVKM. The CDR3 here is CASSPISVGTGLRVTEAFF. The DNA for the CDR3 is TGTGCCAGCAGTCCTATTTCCGTAGGGACAGGGTTACGGGTCACTGAAGCTTTCTTT.

The CDR3 DNA reads TGTGCCAGCAGCTTAGCGATAAGGGAACCTCAGTACTTC. Its translation is CASSLAIREPQYF. The rearrangement joins TRBV7-9 to TRBJ2-4; D is undetermined. The CDR3 extends over 13 amino acids. The germline V gene encodes CDR1 SEHNR and CDR2 FQNEAQ (reference sequence). Trimming cost V 0 bases and J 12 bases, with 12 bases left between them.

The CDR3 DNA reads as TGTGCCAGCAGCTTAAAAGGCGGGATCGCAGATACGCAGTATTTT. It specifies CASSLKGGIADTQYF. The chain couples TRBV7-2 to TRBJ2-3, with D possibly being TRBD2 (6 bases). Trimming cost V 2 bases and J 4 bases, with 13 bases left between them. Looked up from germline, CDR1 is SGHTA and CDR2 is FQGNSA. This CDR3 comprises 15 residues.